These 27 T cell receptor beta chains came from one sample sequenced in a study of CD8+ T cells in alopecia areata. Treatment meaning: oral pan-JAK inhibitor, 5-10 mg twice daily. In each case, RNA was isolated and then reverse transcribed into cDNA as the sequencing template. Produced via immunoSEQ multiplex PCR; TCRdb's table is partial and in-frame only. The sample shows about 210,000 clones, under 70% of them seen only once. This material consisted of CD4+ T cells sorted from blood, taken at week 4, from a patient treated with tofacitinib. The receptors were gathered from a human donor with alopecia areata.

The V gene is TRBV29-1, the J gene TRBJ1-1, with a possible D match to TRBD1 (6 bases). Per the germline V gene, CDR1 is SQVTM and CDR2 is ANQGSEA. The CDR3 runs 13 residues. V lost 8 bases and J lost 1, with 14 bases in between. CDR3 residues: CSTGWGQNTEAFF. For the CDR3, the DNA is TGCAGCACCGGATGGGGGCAGAACACTGAAGCTTTCTTT.

V and J are TRBV6-6 and TRBJ2-6; TRBD2 matches at 7 bases. This CDR3 is built from 15 residues. V dropped 8 bases and J dropped 0; count of bases not matched to a gene: 4. CDR1 is MNHNY and CDR2 is SVGAGI in the germline V gene (reference sequence). CDR3: CASAGGSSGANVLTF. The CDR3 DNA follows: TGTGCCAGCGCCGGCGGGAGCTCTGGGGCCAACGTCCTGACTTTC.

This sequence joins TRBV30 and TRBJ2-5; 7 bases line up with TRBD1. Germline values: CDR1 GTSNPN, CDR2 SVGIG (reference sequence). This CDR3 comprises 17 residues. J was trimmed by 0 bases and V by 2 bases; bases with no gene match: 12. The CDR3 DNA reads TGTGCCTGGAGTCCGGGCAGGGGGACACCGTACCAAGAGACCCAGTACTTC. The encoded protein is CAWSPGRGTPYQETQYF. The full variable domain, with the rest looked up from reference TRBV30 and TRBJ2-5, is SQTIHQWPATLVQPVGSPLSLECTVEGTSNPNLYWYRQAAGRGLQLLFYSVGIGQISSEVPQNLSASRPQDRQFILSSKKLLLSDSGFYLCAWSPGRGTPYQETQYFGPGTRLLVL.

The chain couples TRBV18 to TRBJ2-7, with D unresolved. CDR1 KGHSH and CDR2 LQKENI come from the germline V gene. This CDR3 has 17 amino acids. With 0 bases removed from V and 1 base from J, the gap between germline ends came to 16 bases. The CDR3 region has the DNA TGTGCCAGCTCACCACCTAGGAGTACGGACGGATCCTACGAGCAGTACTTC. Translation gives CASSPPRSTDGSYEQYF.

The chain links TRBV10-3 to TRBJ2-3, with 10 bases that match TRBD2. Unmatched junction bases numbered 3, after V lost 0 bases and J lost 3 bases. The CDR3 totals 16 residues. CDR1 is ENHRY, CDR2 SYGVKD, per germline. Here the CDR3 DNA reads TGTGCCATCAGTGAGTCTGCTAGCGGGGGAACAGATACGCAGTATTTT. Amino acid sequence: CAISESASGGTDTQYF.

J is TRBJ1-2 and V is TRBV7-9; possible D gene TRBD1, 6 bases. The V and J ends lost 5 bases and 1 base respectively, with 11 bases between them. From germline, CDR1 is SEHNR and CDR2 FQNEAQ (reference sequence). This CDR3 has 14 amino acids. In DNA form, the CDR3 reads TGTGCCAGCAGCATAGGACAGCTTAACTATGGCTACACCTTC. It encodes CASSIGQLNYGYTF. Full variable domain (rest looked up from reference TRBV7-9 and TRBJ1-2): DTGVSQNPRHKITKRGQNVTFRCDPISEHNRLYWYRQTLGQGPEFLTYFQNEAQLEKSRLLSDRFSAERPKGSFSTLEIQRTEQGDSAMYLCASSIGQLNYGYTFGSGTRLTVV.

Only one count was recorded for this clone. The rearrangement uses TRBV6-5 and TRBJ1-1, with a possible D match to TRBD1 (6 bases). The V end lost 6 bases, the J end lost 1 base, and 15 bases lay between the germline ends. The CDR3 spans 15 residues. Germline-derived CDR1 and CDR2 are MNHEY and SVGAGI. The chain's CDR3 is CASRTGGHRNTEAFF. The CDR3 DNA sequence: TGTGCCAGCAGAACCGGGGGACATCGGAACACTGAAGCTTTCTTT.

DNA for the CDR3: TGTGCCAGCAGTCAGGGCGGAACTAATGAAAAACTGTTTTTT. Translating gives CASSQGGTNEKLFF. The chain couples TRBV27 to TRBJ1-4, with a tentative D call TRBD1 (5 bases). V was trimmed by 5 bases and J by 1 base, leaving 8 bases between them. From germline, CDR1 is MNHEY and CDR2 SMNVEV (reference sequence). The CDR3 consists of 14 residues.

The chain is built from TRBV29-1 and TRBJ1-6, with D perhaps matching TRBD1 (5 bases). This CDR3 has 13 amino acids. Between the trimmed V and J ends, which lost 7 bases and 6 bases, there was a span of 13 bases. CDR1 SQVTM and CDR2 ANQGSEA come from the germline V gene. The CDR3 region has the DNA TGCAGCGCCGCGGCAGGGACTAATTCACCCCTCCACTTT. Translating gives CSAAAGTNSPLHF.

A single count supports this clone. The chain has TRBV5-1 and TRBJ1-1; 8 nucleotides agree with TRBD1. Losses at the gene ends were 7 bases for V and 1 base for J; bases not matched to a gene: 6. This CDR3 has 14 residues. Germline CDR1 SGHRS, CDR2 YFSETQ. CDR3: CASGTGQGNTEAFF. The CDR3 DNA sequence: TGCGCCAGCGGAACTGGACAGGGGAACACTGAAGCTTTCTTT.

The chain joins TRBV29-1 to TRBJ2-5, with 8 bases fitting TRBD1. Trimming at V came to 6 bases and at J to 7 bases, leaving 10 bases not matched to a gene. The CDR3 has 13 amino acids. Germline CDR1 SQVTM, CDR2 ANQGSEA. Here the CDR3 DNA reads TGCAGCGTCCGGACGGACAGGGACGTGACCCAGTACTTC. This encodes CSVRTDRDVTQYF.

This sequence joins TRBV29-1 and TRBJ1-5, with D uncertain. The CDR3 has 13 amino acids. V lost 5 bases, J lost 0 bases, and 8 bases lay in between. CDR1 is SQVTM and CDR2 is ANQGSEA in the germline V gene. The CDR3 nucleotides read TGCAGCGTTCGGAGTGATAGCAATCAGCCCCAGCATTTT. It encodes CSVRSDSNQPQHF.

This clone was recorded a few times. This sequence joins TRBV2 and TRBJ2-5, with a possible D match to TRBD2 (5 bases). Trimming took 8 bases from V and 5 from J, leaving 15 bases between them. Germline lookup yields CDR1 SNHLY and CDR2 FYNNEI. The CDR3 is made up of 13 amino acids. CDR3 nucleotide sequence: TGTGCCAGCTCTACTAGACTTGCCGAGACCCAGTACTTC. Amino acid sequence: CASSTRLAETQYF.

The rearrangement links TRBV11-2 to TRBJ1-1; no clear D gene. In germline, CDR1 is SGHAT, CDR2 FQNNGV. Trimming cost V 0 bases and J 3 bases, with 5 bases left between them. The CDR3 is 13 residues long. CDR3 residues: CASSLDAYTEAFF. The CDR3 DNA sequence: TGTGCCAGCAGCTTAGATGCCTACACTGAAGCTTTCTTT.

The chain carries TRBV30 and TRBJ2-1, with 7 bases identical to TRBD2. The length of the CDR3 is 12 residues. Trimming at V came to 2 bases and at J to 10 bases, leaving 5 bases not matched to a gene. Germline assignment: CDR1 GTSNPN and CDR2 SVGIG (reference sequence). CDR3 sequence (DNA): TGTGCCTGGAGTACCAGCGGGAAAGAGCAGTTCTTC. This encodes CAWSTSGKEQFF.

The V call is TRBV19, the J call TRBJ2-7; tentative D call: TRBD2 (6 bases). The V end lost 6 bases, the J end lost 4 bases, and 13 bases lay between the germline ends. In germline, CDR1 is LNHDA, CDR2 SQIVND (reference sequence). This CDR3 is 13 amino acids long. The CDR3 reads CASRRTIGYEQYF. The CDR3 region has the DNA TGTGCCAGTAGGCGGACTATAGGGTACGAGCAGTACTTC.

The gene calls are TRBV4-2 and TRBJ1-1; D uncertain. The CDR3 spans 14 residues. The V and J ends lost 1 base and 5 bases respectively, with 11 bases between them. Germline CDR1 and CDR2: LGHNA and YNFKEQ. CDR3 nucleotides: TGTGCCAGCAGCCAAGCTGGGGTTAGGACTGAAGCTTTCTTT. Its protein product is CASSQAGVRTEAFF.

This clone has just a few counts. The chain employs TRBV5-1 and TRBJ2-3; weak D call: TRBD1 (6 bases). The germline gives CDR1 SGHRS, CDR2 YFSETQ. With 1 base removed from V and 6 bases from J, the gap between germline ends came to 12 bases. The CDR3 runs 14 residues. DNA for the CDR3: TGCGCCAGCAGCTTGACAGGAGACAGGGATACGCAGTATTTT. Its protein is CASSLTGDRDTQYF.

The V call is TRBV30, the J call TRBJ1-2; D is perhaps TRBD1 (6 bases). The CDR3 has 14 amino acids. From germline, CDR1 is GTSNPN and CDR2 SVGIG (reference sequence). Between the trimmed V and J ends, which lost 2 bases and 4 bases, there was a span of 14 bases. The CDR3 here is CAWSNNRASYGYTF. CDR3 coding DNA: TGTGCCTGGAGTAATAACAGGGCGAGCTATGGCTACACCTTC.

The V call is TRBV18, the J call TRBJ2-7; TRBD1 matches at 11 bases. Per germline, CDR1 KGHSH and CDR2 LQKENI. J lost 3 bases, V lost 3 bases, and 7 bases had no gene match. This CDR3 contains 16 residues. For the CDR3, the DNA is TGTGCCAGCTCACCTGTATCCGGGACAGGGGGCTACGAGCAGTACTTC. Residues: CASSPVSGTGGYEQYF.

This clone occurred a few times. V and J are TRBV30 and TRBJ2-5, with D possibly matching TRBD1 (5 bases). Germline V CDR1 and CDR2: GTSNPN, SVGIG (reference sequence). The CDR3 sequence is 13 residues long. Trimming shortened V by 2 bases and J by 5 bases, and 12 bases separated the two germline ends. As DNA, the CDR3 is TGTGCCTGGAGTTTTGCTTACAGGGAGACCCAGTACTTC. The encoded protein is CAWSFAYRETQYF.

The chain employs TRBV2 and TRBJ1-5, with D possibly matching TRBD1 (5 bases). V was pared by 4 bases and J by 2 bases, with 12 bases between. The CDR3 sequence is 15 residues long. Germline loops: CDR1 SNHLY, CDR2 FYNNEI. The CDR3 nucleotides are TGTGCCAGCAGTGGGGGAGGGGTTGGCAATCAGCCCCAGCATTTT. This encodes CASSGGGVGNQPQHF.

The chain combines TRBV2 with TRBJ1-1, with D possibly matching TRBD1 (5 bases). This CDR3 has 15 amino acids. Germline CDR1 reads SNHLY; CDR2 reads FYNNEI. Trimming took 4 bases from V and 2 from J, leaving 14 bases between them. The CDR3 sequence is CASSGTRQRNTEAFF. Here the CDR3 DNA reads TGTGCCAGCAGTGGGACTCGACAGCGAAACACTGAAGCTTTCTTT.

The table lists this clone with a count of one. The chain couples TRBV27 to TRBJ2-7; 7 bases map to TRBD2. The germline CDR1 and CDR2 sequences are MNHEY and SMNVEV (reference sequence). The CDR3 has 14 residues. With V trimmed by 5 bases and J by 0 bases, 4 bases remained unmatched. The CDR3 DNA sequence: TGTGCCAGCAGTGCATGGACTAGCTCCTACGAGCAGTACTTC. As protein: CASSAWTSSYEQYF.

The CDR3 protein is CASSVSGADTQYF. CDR3 coding DNA: TGTGCCAGCAGTGTTTCCGGGGCAGATACGCAGTATTTT. This chain links TRBV2 with TRBJ2-3; tentatively, D is TRBD2 (5 bases). CDR1 is SNHLY, CDR2 FYNNEI, per germline. Trimming pared 4 bases from V and 4 bases from J, leaving 9 bases between. The CDR3 covers 13 residues.

This clone was seen only once. The chain employs TRBV7-2 and TRBJ2-3, with a weak D call TRBD1 (6 bases). Trimming left V 5 bases short and J 3 bases short, with 12 bases between. From germline, CDR1 is SGHTA and CDR2 FQGNSA. The CDR3 contains 14 residues. The DNA for the CDR3 is TGTGCCAGCAGCACAGGGATTGAGACAGATACGCAGTATTTT. This translates into CASSTGIETDTQYF.

This chain links TRBV7-9 with TRBJ2-5; the match to TRBD2 covers 9 bases. Germline CDR1 SEHNR, CDR2 FQNEAQ (reference sequence). This CDR3 has 14 residues. After removal of 10 bases from V and 7 bases from J, the junction contained 13 bases not matched to a gene. Here the CDR3 reads CAIAGGPDEGTQYF. The CDR3 region has the DNA TGTGCCATCGCGGGGGGGCCCGACGAAGGGACCCAGTACTTC. Variable domain in full (rest from reference TRBV7-9 and TRBJ2-5): DTGVSQNPRHKITKRGQNVTFRCDPISEHNRLYWYRQTLGQGPEFLTYFQNEAQLEKSRLLSDRFSAERPKGSFSTLEIQRTEQGDSAMYLCAIAGGPDEGTQYFGPGTRLLVL.